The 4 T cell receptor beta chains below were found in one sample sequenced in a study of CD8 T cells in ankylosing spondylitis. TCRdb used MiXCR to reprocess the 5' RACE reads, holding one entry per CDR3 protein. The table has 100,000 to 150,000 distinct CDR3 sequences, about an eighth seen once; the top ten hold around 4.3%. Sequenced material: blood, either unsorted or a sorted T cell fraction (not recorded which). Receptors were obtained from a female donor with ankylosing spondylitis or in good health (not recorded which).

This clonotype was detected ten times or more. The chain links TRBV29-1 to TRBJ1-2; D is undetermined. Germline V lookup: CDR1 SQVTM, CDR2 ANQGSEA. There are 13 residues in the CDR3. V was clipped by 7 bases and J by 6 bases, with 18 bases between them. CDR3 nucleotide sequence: TGCAGCGCCCAAACCCCGGGTTCTGATGGCTACACCTTC. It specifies CSAQTPGSDGYTF. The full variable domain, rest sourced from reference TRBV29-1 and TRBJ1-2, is SAVISQKPSRDICQRGTSLTIQCQVDSQVTMMFWYRQQPGQSLTLIATANQGSEATYESGFVIDKFPISRPNLTFSTLTVSNMSPEDSSIYLCSAQTPGSDGYTFGSGTRLTVV.

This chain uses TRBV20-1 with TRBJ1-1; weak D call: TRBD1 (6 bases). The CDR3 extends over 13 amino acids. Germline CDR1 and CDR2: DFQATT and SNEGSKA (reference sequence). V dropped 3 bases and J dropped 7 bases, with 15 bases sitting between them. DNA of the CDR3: TGCAGTGCTAGGGGTTGGCCAGGGGATGAAGCTTTCTTT. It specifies CSARGWPGDEAFF.

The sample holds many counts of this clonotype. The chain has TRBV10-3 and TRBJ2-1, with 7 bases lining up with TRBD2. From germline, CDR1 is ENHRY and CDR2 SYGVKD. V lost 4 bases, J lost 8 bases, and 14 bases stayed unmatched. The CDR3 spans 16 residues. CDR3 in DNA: TGTGCCATCAGTGGGGCGGGGGACCCCTTGGGTGATGAGCAGTTCTTC. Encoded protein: CAISGAGDPLGDEQFF.

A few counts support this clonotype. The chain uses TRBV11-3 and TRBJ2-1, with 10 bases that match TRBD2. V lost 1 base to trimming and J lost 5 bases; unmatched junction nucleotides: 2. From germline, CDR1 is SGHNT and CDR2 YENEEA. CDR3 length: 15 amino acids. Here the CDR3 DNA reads TGTGCCAGCAGCTTAGTTAGCGGGGGGAACAATGAGCAGTTCTTC. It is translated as CASSLVSGGNNEQFF.